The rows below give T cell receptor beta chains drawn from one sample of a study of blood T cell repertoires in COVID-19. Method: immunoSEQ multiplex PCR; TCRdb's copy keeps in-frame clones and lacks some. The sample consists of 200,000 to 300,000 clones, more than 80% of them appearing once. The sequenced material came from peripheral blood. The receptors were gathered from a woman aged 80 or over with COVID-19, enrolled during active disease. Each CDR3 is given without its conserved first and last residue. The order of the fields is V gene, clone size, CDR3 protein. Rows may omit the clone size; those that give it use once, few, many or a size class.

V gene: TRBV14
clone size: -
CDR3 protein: ASSHPGGAGGYT

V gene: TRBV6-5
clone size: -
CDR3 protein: ASSYSLGAGNTEAF

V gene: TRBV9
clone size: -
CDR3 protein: ASSVDRVQGSSPQY

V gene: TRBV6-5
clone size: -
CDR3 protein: ASSRGVLDEQY

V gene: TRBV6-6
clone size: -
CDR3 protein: ASRPPGQGGETQY

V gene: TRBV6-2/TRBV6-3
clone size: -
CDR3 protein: ASSPKGTASA

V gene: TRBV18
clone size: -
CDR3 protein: ASSYQGGTEAF

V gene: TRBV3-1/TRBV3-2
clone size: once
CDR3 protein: ASSQDRSPRGTDTQY

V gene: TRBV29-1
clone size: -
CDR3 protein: SVARGYGVVETQY

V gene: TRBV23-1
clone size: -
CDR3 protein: ASSQRDRGQIGELF

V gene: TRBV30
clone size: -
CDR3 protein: AWGGRGNQPQH

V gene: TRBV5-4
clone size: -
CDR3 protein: ASSVPHSRNGYT

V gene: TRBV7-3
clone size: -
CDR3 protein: ASSLTGTAFLADDYNEQF

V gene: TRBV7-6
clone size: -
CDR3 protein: ASSPLRLAGGRQETQY

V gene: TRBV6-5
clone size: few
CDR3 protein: ASRVQANYGYT

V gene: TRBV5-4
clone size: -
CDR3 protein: ASSLEGRASGNTIY

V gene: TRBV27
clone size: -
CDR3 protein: ASSLKGDYGYT

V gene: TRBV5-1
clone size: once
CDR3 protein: ASSLDPTYGYT

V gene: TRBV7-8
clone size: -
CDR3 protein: ASSLAGGKWNTGELF

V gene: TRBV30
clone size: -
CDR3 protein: AWRRQIIYEQY

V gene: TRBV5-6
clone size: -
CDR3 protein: ASSFTGGPGQF

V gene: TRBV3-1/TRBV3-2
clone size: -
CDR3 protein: ASSQDRTGEAF

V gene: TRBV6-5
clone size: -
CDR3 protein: ASSSADSVPYGYT

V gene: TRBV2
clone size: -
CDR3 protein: ASGGAEGKAF

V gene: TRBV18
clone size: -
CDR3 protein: ASSPQVTATNQPQH

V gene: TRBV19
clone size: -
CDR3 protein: ASRDRNGGNQPQH

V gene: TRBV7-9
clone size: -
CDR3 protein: ASSLLGQGNGYT

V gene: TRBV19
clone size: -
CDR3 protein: ASSRTASTGGQPQH

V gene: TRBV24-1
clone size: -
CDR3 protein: ATSAHGLAGTYEQY

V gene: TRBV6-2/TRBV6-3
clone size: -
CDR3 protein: ASSLGLSTDTQY

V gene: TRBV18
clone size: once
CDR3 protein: ASSIGGKADTQY

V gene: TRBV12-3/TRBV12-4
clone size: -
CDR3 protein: ASSRTEGTEAF

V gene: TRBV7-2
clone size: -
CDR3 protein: ASSLLGPDTQY

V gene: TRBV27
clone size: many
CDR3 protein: ASRDRFLEQY

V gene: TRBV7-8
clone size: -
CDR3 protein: ASSSGLTQETQY

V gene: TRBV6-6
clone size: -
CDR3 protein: ASSLLENEQF

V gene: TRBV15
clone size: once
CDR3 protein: ATSRAKTLDRDLF

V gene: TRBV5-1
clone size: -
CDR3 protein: ASSLELAGKNEQF

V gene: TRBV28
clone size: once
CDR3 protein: ASSPYAISGNTIY

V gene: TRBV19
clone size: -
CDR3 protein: ASSVLLTSSGNTIY

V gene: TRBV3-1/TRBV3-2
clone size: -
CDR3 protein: ASSQVIDRGSRGYT

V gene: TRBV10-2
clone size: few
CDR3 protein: ASSELPTGKTEAF

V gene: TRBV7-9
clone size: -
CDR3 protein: ASSLVGQGNYGYT

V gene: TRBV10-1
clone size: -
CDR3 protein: ASSDRQGGTDTQY

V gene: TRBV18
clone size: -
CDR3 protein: ASSFTGGRENEKLF

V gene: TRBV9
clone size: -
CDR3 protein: ASSVGGRGTGNTIY